The 20 T cell receptor beta chains in this list originate from one sample, sequenced in a study of cytomegalovirus exposure and HLA in healthy donors. The protocol was immunoSEQ multiplex PCR, while the TCRdb copy is restricted to in-frame clones and leaves out a portion. Among approximately 280,000 clones, roughly 90% were seen once, and the ten largest hold over 0.7%. Sequenced: PBMCs. The receptors stem from a woman between 18 and 29 years old in good health and CMV-seronegative.

The chain uses TRBV5-1 and TRBJ1-1; possible D gene TRBD1, 5 bases. Looked up from germline, CDR1 is SGHRS and CDR2 is YFSETQ. This CDR3 spans 15 amino acids. Trimming left V 4 bases short and J 5 bases short, with 18 bases between. The CDR3: CASSPISLQGTEAFF. CDR3 nucleotide sequence: TGCGCCAGCAGCCCGATCTCTTTGCAGGGTACTGAAGCTTTCTTT.

The chain carries TRBV28 and TRBJ1-2; 9 nucleotides match TRBD1. Germline values: CDR1 MDHEN, CDR2 SYDVKM. V shed 11 bases and J 7 bases; nucleotides not matched to a gene: 14. The CDR3 has 14 residues. The CDR3 bases are TGTGCCGCACAAAACCGGGACAGGGTGGGTGGCTACACCTTC. Protein product: CAAQNRDRVGGYTF.

The CDR3 region has the DNA TGTGCCAGCAGCTACAGGAACACCGGGGAGCTGTTTTTT. Encoded protein: CASSYRNTGELFF. The chain joins TRBV5-4 to TRBJ2-2; D remains ambiguous. The germline V gene has CDR1 SGHNT and CDR2 YYREEE (reference sequence). Trimming stripped 3 bases from V and 1 base from J, with 4 bases between. The CDR3 is 13 amino acids.

V is TRBV28 and J is TRBJ2-1; 7 nucleotides agree with TRBD2. CDR3 length: 15 amino acids. The junction had 11 bases not matched to a gene; V was cut back by 5 bases and J by 7 bases. Looked up from germline, CDR1 is MDHEN and CDR2 is SYDVKM. CDR3 residues: CASSQGLPGRNEQFF. CDR3 coding DNA: TGTGCCAGCAGTCAGGGACTACCTGGTAGGAATGAGCAGTTCTTC. Based on the CDR3 plus reference TRBV28 and TRBJ2-1, the full variable domain is DVKVTQSSRYLVKRTGEKVFLECVQDMDHENMFWYRQDPGLGLRLIYFSYDVKMKEKGDIPEGYSVSREKKERFSLILESASTNQTSMYLCASSQGLPGRNEQFFGPGTRLTVL.

The chain uses TRBV28 and TRBJ2-5, with D perhaps matching TRBD2 (6 bases). This CDR3 is built from 15 residues. The germline CDR1 and CDR2 sequences are MDHEN and SYDVKM. V lost 5 bases, J lost 2 bases, and 15 bases lay in between. DNA of the CDR3: TGTGCCAGCAGTGGAGGGAGCCTACGACAAGAGACCCAGTACTTC. Translated, it gives CASSGGSLRQETQYF.

The chain joins TRBV2 to TRBJ2-7; TRBD2 aligns across 9 bases. CDR1 is SNHLY and CDR2 is FYNNEI in the germline V gene. With V trimmed by 0 bases and J by 4 bases, 10 bases remained unmatched. The CDR3 is made up of 17 amino acids. CDR3: CASSEAQSLAGTYEQYF. CDR3 bases: TGTGCCAGCAGTGAAGCGCAGAGTCTAGCGGGGACGTACGAGCAGTACTTC.

The chain employs TRBV5-5 and TRBJ2-2; D ambiguous. Germline values: CDR1 SGHKS, CDR2 YYEKEE (reference sequence). Trimming left V 1 base short and J 4 bases short, with 8 bases between. The CDR3 has 14 residues. CDR3 loop: CASSLWASTGELFF. The CDR3 nucleotides are TGTGCCAGCAGCTTGTGGGCAAGCACCGGGGAGCTGTTTTTT.

This chain uses TRBV5-1 with TRBJ2-1; perhaps TRBD2 as D (5 bases). Germline CDR1 and CDR2: SGHRS and YFSETQ. V lost 1 base to trimming and J lost 2 bases, with 13 bases between them. The CDR3 consists of 16 residues. CDR3 bases: TGCGCCAGCAGCTTGTTCGGGGAATCCACCTACAATGAGCAGTTCTTC. It yields the protein CASSLFGESTYNEQFF.

This clone was seen a single time. The chain employs TRBV4-1 and TRBJ1-5; TRBD1 is a possible D gene (5 bases). Trimming pared 4 bases from V and 1 base from J, leaving 17 bases between. Germline V CDR1 and CDR2: MGHRA, YSYEKL. This CDR3 spans 17 amino acids. The CDR3 DNA is TGCGCCAGCAGCCCCTCTGTCGGCCAGGGCAGCAATCAGCCCCAGCATTTT. Its translation is CASSPSVGQGSNQPQHF.

The chain joins TRBV11-3 to TRBJ2-1; D is possibly TRBD1 (6 bases). This CDR3 region has 14 residues. The V end lost 3 bases, the J end lost 7 bases, and 13 bases lay between the germline ends. Germline CDR1 and CDR2: SGHNT and YENEEA. CDR3 nucleotides: TGTGCCAGCAGCTTGGGGGACATGAAGAATGAGCAGTTCTTC. This translates into CASSLGDMKNEQFF.

This rearrangement joins TRBV28 to TRBJ1-2, with a possible D match to TRBD1 (5 bases). Germline V CDR1 and CDR2: MDHEN, SYDVKM. V lost 5 bases and J lost 7, with 11 bases in between. CDR3 length: 12 residues. The CDR3: CASSRLGGGYTF. The CDR3 coding sequence is TGTGCCAGCAGTCGCCTGGGGGGTGGCTACACCTTC.

The chain recombines TRBV15 with TRBJ1-5; the D is unclear. Germline V gene lookup returns CDR1 LNHNV and CDR2 YYDKDF (reference sequence). This CDR3 comprises 15 residues. Trimming shortened V by 3 bases and J by 4 bases, and 13 bases separated the two germline ends. The CDR3 loop reads CATSSGFLENQPQHF. The CDR3 DNA reads TGTGCCACCAGCAGCGGGTTTTTAGAAAATCAGCCCCAGCATTTT. The full variable domain, completed using reference TRBV15 and TRBJ1-5, is DAMVIQNPRYQVTQFGKPVTLSCSQTLNHNVMYWYQQKSSQAPKLLFHYYDKDFNNEADTPDNFQSRRPNTSFCFLDIRSPGLGDTAMYLCATSSGFLENQPQHFGDGTRLSIL.

This clone has only one observation. CDR3 region: CASSLGSGATNTGELFF. The CDR3, as DNA: TGTGCCAGCAGCTTAGGAAGCGGGGCGACGAACACCGGGGAGCTGTTTTTT. This chain links TRBV7-3 with TRBJ2-2; TRBD2 matches 7 bases. The CDR3 spans 17 residues. The trim removed 2 bases at V and 0 bases at J, leaving 6 bases unmatched. Germline CDR1 is SGHTA and CDR2 is FQGTGA.

V is TRBV6-1 and J is TRBJ1-2, with 8 bases lining up with TRBD1. The CDR3 is 15 residues long. In germline, CDR1 is MNHNS, CDR2 SASEGT. Trimming took 2 bases from V and 4 from J; bases not matched to a gene: 6. CDR3 amino acids: CASSESTGAAYGYTF. The CDR3 DNA follows: TGTGCCAGCAGTGAATCGACAGGGGCGGCCTATGGCTACACCTTC.

The chain recombines TRBV28 with TRBJ1-6; 8 bases are a match to TRBD1. J lost 5 bases, V lost 5 bases, and 5 bases had no gene match. Germline CDR1 MDHEN, CDR2 SYDVKM. The CDR3 totals 15 residues. The CDR3 nucleotides read TGTGCCAGCAGTCCGGACAGGGCGCATAATTCACCCCTCCACTTT. This codes for CASSPDRAHNSPLHF.

The V gene is TRBV2, the J gene TRBJ2-1; D not resolved. V was shortened by 0 bases and J by 7 bases, with 13 bases between the two germline ends. This CDR3 spans 15 amino acids. The germline V gene has CDR1 SNHLY and CDR2 FYNNEI. CDR3 bases: TGTGCCAGCAGTGAAGCGCAAAACAGTGGGAATGAGCAGTTCTTC. Protein product: CASSEAQNSGNEQFF.

The rearrangement links TRBV27 to TRBJ1-1; 8 bases fit TRBD1. With 5 bases clipped from V and 1 base from J, the junction kept 6 bases outside the gene matches. From germline, CDR1 is MNHEY and CDR2 SMNVEV (reference sequence). The CDR3 extends over 15 amino acids. The CDR3 region has the DNA TGTGCCAGCAGTCCGTCGACAGGGGCGAACACTGAAGCTTTCTTT. It codes for CASSPSTGANTEAFF.

This sequence joins TRBV6-5 and TRBJ2-1; 11 bases map to TRBD2. Germline loops: CDR1 MNHEY, CDR2 SVGAGI. The CDR3 is 15 amino acids. Trimming cost V 7 bases and J 8 bases; bases outside gene matches: 10. CDR3: CASKVGTSGSDEQFF. Here the CDR3 DNA reads TGTGCCAGCAAGGTTGGAACTAGCGGGAGTGATGAGCAGTTCTTC.

This clone was observed a single time. The V gene is TRBV28, the J gene TRBJ2-6, with 9 positions matching TRBD2. Germline loops: CDR1 MDHEN, CDR2 SYDVKM. The CDR3 sequence is 18 residues long. V shed 3 bases, J shed 4 bases, and the junction held 10 bases outside the gene matches. The CDR3 nucleotides are TGTGCCAGCAGTTTGCGGGGGCTTAGCGGGAGAGGGGCCAACGTCCTGACTTTC. Its protein is CASSLRGLSGRGANVLTF.

The genes are TRBV18 and TRBJ2-7, with 11 bases lining up with TRBD2. The CDR3 length is 16 residues. The ends lost 3 bases at V and 5 bases at J; junction bases unmatched: 9. The germline CDR1 and CDR2 sequences are KGHSH and LQKENI. CDR3 in amino acids: CASSPLSGTSGNEQYF. The CDR3 bases are TGTGCCAGCTCACCCCTTTCCGGGACTAGCGGTAACGAGCAGTACTTC.